The 17 T cell receptor beta chains below come from one sample, sequenced in a study of human T cells and chemical hapten exposure. Time point of the sample: patch test 2, 6 weeks after DPC sensitization. Treatment in this sample: therapeutic diphenylcyclopropenone sensitization with weekly scalp DPC. Each CDR3 protein is one row after TCRdb ran MiXCR on the RACE reads. The sample includes 120,000 to 150,000 distinct CDR3 sequences, 10% to 15% of them seen just once. Here the sequenced sample was whole blood, taken in connection with sensitization to the hapten diphenylcyclopropenone (DPC). The receptor source for this set is a woman between 45 and 60 years old with alopecia areata. Some clones in this sample may be carry-over from other donors' samples.

DNA for the CDR3: TGTGCCAGCAGCTTTATTGGGAACGAGCAGTACTTC. As protein: CASSFIGNEQYF. This chain links TRBV7-9 with TRBJ2-7; D call uncertain. CDR3 length: 12 amino acids. Looked up from germline, CDR1 is SEHNR and CDR2 is FQNEAQ (reference sequence). V dropped 3 bases and J dropped 5 bases, with 8 bases sitting between them.

The chain's CDR3 is CASSLDGTSASGTQYF. The CDR3 DNA reads as TGTGCCAGCAGCTTAGATGGGACTAGCGCCTCCGGTACGCAGTATTTT. V gene TRBV11-2 combines with J gene TRBJ2-3; the match to TRBD2 covers 10 bases. Germline CDR1 reads SGHAT; CDR2 reads FQNNGV. The ends lost 0 bases at V and 8 bases at J; junction bases unmatched: 8. The CDR3 runs 16 residues.

V gene TRBV14 combines with J gene TRBJ2-2; 8 nucleotides match TRBD2. Germline CDR1 reads SGHDN; CDR2 reads FVKESK. V lost 1 base, J lost 7 bases, and 11 bases stayed unmatched. The CDR3 extends over 17 amino acids. This CDR3 reads CASSQVRIAGRIGELFF. CDR3 DNA: TGTGCCAGCAGCCAAGTGAGAATAGCGGGACGCATCGGGGAGCTGTTTTTT.

This chain connects TRBV14 to TRBJ1-2; D possibly corresponds to TRBD1 (5 bases). The V gene's germline CDR1 is SGHDN and CDR2 FVKESK. Trimming cost V 5 bases and J 4 bases, with 17 bases left between them. This CDR3 is 15 amino acids long. CDR3 coding DNA: TGTGCCAGCAGCGAAACAGGAACCAGAGGCTATGGCTACACCTTC. This translates into CASSETGTRGYGYTF. The full variable domain, rest sourced from reference TRBV14 and TRBJ1-2, is EAGVTQFPSHSVIEKGQTVTLRCDPISGHDNLYWYRRVMGKEIKFLLHFVKESKQDESGMPNNRFLAERTGGTYSTLKVQPAELEDSGVYFCASSETGTRGYGYTFGSGTRLTVV.

Written as DNA, the CDR3 is TGTGCCAGCAGTTTACTAGGGGCGGCCACAGATACGCAGTATTTT. As protein: CASSLLGAATDTQYF. The J gene is TRBJ2-3, the V gene TRBV12-3 or TRBV12-4, with a tentative D call TRBD1 (5 bases). The V gene lost 2 bases and the J gene lost 2 bases, with 11 bases spanning the gap. The CDR3 has 15 residues.

The V gene is TRBV28, the J gene TRBJ1-1, with TRBD1 matching over 9 bases. Germline values: CDR1 MDHEN, CDR2 SYDVKM. With 5 bases clipped from V and 2 bases from J, the junction kept 9 bases outside the gene matches. The CDR3 sequence is 16 residues long. CDR3 sequence (DNA): TGTGCCAGCAGTGGGGCCCCGGGACAGGGAAACACTGAAGCTTTCTTT. Translating gives CASSGAPGQGNTEAFF.

The rearrangement links TRBV7-3 to TRBJ2-3, with TRBD2 as a possible D gene (6 bases). The V gene's germline CDR1 is SGHTA and CDR2 FQGTGA. Deletions cut 1 base from V and 3 bases from J, with 20 bases between. The CDR3 runs to 18 residues. CDR3 in amino acids: CASSLSGTSFSGTDTQYF. The DNA for the CDR3 is TGTGCCAGCAGCTTAAGTGGGACCAGTTTCAGCGGGACAGATACGCAGTATTTT.

A few counts support this clonotype. V and J are TRBV2 and TRBJ1-2; D not certain. The germline gives CDR1 SNHLY, CDR2 FYNNEI. The CDR3 spans 16 residues. V was clipped by 2 bases and J by 6 bases, with 19 bases between them. CDR3 protein: CASSEREGRGGDGYTF. The CDR3 nucleotides read TGTGCCAGCAGTGAACGAGAAGGGCGCGGTGGCGATGGCTACACCTTC.

A few counts support this clonotype. The CDR3 loop is CSAIQGRNYGYTF. CDR3 nucleotide sequence: TGCAGTGCTATACAGGGGAGGAACTATGGCTACACCTTC. This chain links TRBV20-1 with TRBJ1-2; 7 positions match TRBD1. CDR1 is DFQATT and CDR2 is SNEGSKA in the germline V gene (reference sequence). This CDR3 region has 13 residues. The J segment lost 2 bases and the V segment lost 4 bases, leaving 4 bases of the junction unmatched.

This clonotype was observed at least ten times. This chain uses TRBV7-8 with TRBJ2-5; 16 nucleotides agree with TRBD2. The CDR3 spans 16 residues. V dropped 4 bases and J dropped 4; count of bases not matched to a gene: 3. Germline V CDR1 and CDR2: SGHVS, FQNEAQ. The CDR3 sequence: CASSSGLAGGGETQYF. In DNA, the CDR3 is TGTGCCAGCAGCTCGGGACTAGCGGGAGGGGGAGAGACCCAGTACTTC.

This clonotype was observed at least ten times. This chain joins TRBV3-1 and TRBJ1-1, with no clear D. The germline V gene encodes CDR1 LGHDT and CDR2 YNNKEL (reference sequence). V was cut by 4 bases and J by 2 bases, with 8 bases left in between. This CDR3 region has 13 residues. CDR3 nucleotides: TGTGCCAGCAGCCGTTCAGGTAACACTGAAGCTTTCTTT. It yields the protein CASSRSGNTEAFF. The variable domain in full, completed from reference TRBV3-1 and TRBJ1-1, reads DTAVSQTPKYLVTQMGNDKSIKCEQNLGHDTMYWYKQDSKKFLKIMFSYNNKELIINETVPNRFSPKSPDKAHLNLHINSLELGDSAVYFCASSRSGNTEAFFGQGTRLTVV.

This clonotype has only a few counts. This chain links TRBV29-1 with TRBJ2-1; 14 bases fit TRBD2. The V gene's germline CDR1 is SQVTM and CDR2 ANQGSEA. The CDR3 contains 14 residues. Losses at the gene ends were 4 bases for V and 9 bases for J; bases not matched to a gene: 5. The CDR3 loop reads CSVGGTSGSSEQFF. CDR3 coding DNA: TGCAGCGTTGGGGGGACTAGCGGGAGCAGTGAGCAGTTCTTC.

The chain has TRBV29-1 and TRBJ2-5, with no clear D. The V end was cut by 3 bases, the J end by 5 bases, with 13 bases between. Germline V gene data show CDR1 as SQVTM and CDR2 as ANQGSEA. This CDR3 is 13 amino acids long. CDR3 sequence (DNA): TGCAGCGTTGAGTTTCGACACGGGGAGACCCAGTACTTC. Its translation: CSVEFRHGETQYF.

Ten or more counts support this clonotype. V is TRBV7-2 and J is TRBJ1-3; D perhaps matches TRBD1 (6 bases). The CDR3 sequence is 15 residues long. Trimming shortened V by 1 base and J by 5 bases, and 12 bases separated the two germline ends. Germline CDR1 and CDR2: SGHTA and FQGNSA. The CDR3 DNA reads TGTGCCAGCAGCTTAGATGCGCAGGGGAGAAACACCATATATTTT. Protein sequence: CASSLDAQGRNTIYF.

This chain connects TRBV27 to TRBJ2-7; TRBD1 might be the D (5 bases). This CDR3 comprises 12 residues. Germline V gene sequence: CDR1 MNHEY, CDR2 SMNVEV (reference sequence). The V end lost 4 bases, the J end lost 6 bases, and 10 bases lay between the germline ends. The CDR3 loop reads CASSSLRGEQYF. The CDR3 DNA is TGTGCCAGCAGTTCTCTAAGGGGCGAGCAGTACTTC.

This clonotype showed up just once. Possible read error: a much larger clone is one base away. The rearrangement joins TRBV6-5 to TRBJ2-3; weak D call: TRBD1 (6 bases). Looked up from germline, CDR1 is MNHEY and CDR2 is SVGAGI. The CDR3 extends over 15 amino acids. Trimming cost V 4 bases and J 1 base, with 12 bases left between them. The CDR3 nucleotides read TGTGCCAGCAGTTTGCAGGGGTCGGGCACAGATACGCAGTATTTT. As protein: CASSLQGSGTDTQYF.

The chain employs TRBV4-3 and TRBJ2-3, with 10 bases that match TRBD2. J was trimmed by 5 bases and V by 0 bases; bases with no gene match: 14. Germline V lookup: CDR1 LGHNA, CDR2 YSLEER. The CDR3 is 19 amino acids. The CDR3 loop is CASSQDTMGLAGVEDTQYF. As DNA, the CDR3 is TGCGCCAGCAGCCAAGATACCATGGGCCTAGCGGGAGTAGAAGATACGCAGTATTTT.